Listed below are T cell receptor beta chains from one sample, sequenced in a study of T cell repertoires and HLA-DP antigens. The repertoire was sequenced with immunoSEQ multiplex PCR; TCRdb's copy has only in-frame clones and lacks some. The sample lists about 89,000 clones, about 89% occurring once. No cognate antigen is known for these TCRs. The sequenced sample was CD4+ T cells from PBMCs. Receptor source: a middle-aged man in good health and CMV-seronegative. Both conserved end residues are part of each CDR3. The D gene is left open where the match is weak. Rows may omit the clone size; those that give it use once, few, many or a size class.

j_call clone_size v_call d_call cdr3_nt cdr3_aa
TRBJ1-2 NA TRBV30 TRBD1 TGTGCCTGGAGCCGGACAGGGGGAACCGACTATGGCTACACCTTC CAWSRTGGTDYGYTF
TRBJ2-7 NA TRBV5-4 NA TGTGCCAGCAGCAGGGACGCTTCCTACGAGCAGTACTTC CASSRDASYEQYF
TRBJ2-5 NA TRBV5-1 TRBD1 TGCGCCAGCAGCAGAGGACAGGCCCAAGAGACCCAGTACTTC CASSRGQAQETQYF
TRBJ2-7 NA TRBV27 TRBD2 TGTGCCAGCAGTTTCCCTAGCGGGACGGCCTACGAGCAGTACTTC CASSFPSGTAYEQYF
TRBJ1-1 NA TRBV11-3 NA TGTGCCAGCAGCCCAGGGGATTTGAGGAACACTGAAGCTTTCTTT CASSPGDLRNTEAFF
TRBJ2-3 NA TRBV12-5 NA TGTGCTAGTGGTTTGGGCGGGGCAAGCACAGATACGCAGTATTTT CASGLGGASTDTQYF
TRBJ1-4 NA TRBV14 NA TGTGCCAGCAGCCAACCAAGAGGGACGGCAACTAATGAAAAACTGTTTTTT CASSQPRGTATNEKLFF
TRBJ2-3 few TRBV9 NA TGTGCCAGCAGCGAGGGGACATCAAGCACAGATACGCAGTATTTT CASSEGTSSTDTQYF
TRBJ2-3 NA TRBV7-2 TRBD1 TGTGCCAGCAGCATCGACAGGGGGCGGTCAGATACGCAGTATTTT CASSIDRGRSDTQYF
TRBJ2-2 NA TRBV29-1 NA TGCAGCGTTTATGAGGACAACACCGGGGAGCTGTTTTTT CSVYEDNTGELFF
TRBJ1-5 NA TRBV7-2 NA TGTGCCAGCAGCTTAGAGTCTCAACTCACTGGATCCCCCCAGCATTTT CASSLESQLTGSPQHF
TRBJ2-1 NA TRBV7-6 TRBD2 TGTGCCAGCAGCCCGACGGCGGCGGGGGTAAATGAGCAGTTCTTC CASSPTAAGVNEQFF
TRBJ2-7 NA TRBV18 NA TGTGCCAGCTCCGCCTGGAGCAGGGAAACCTACGAGCAGTACTTC CASSAWSRETYEQYF
TRBJ2-7 NA TRBV11-3 NA TGTGCCAGCAGCCGTGGCGGGGAGATTTACGAGCAGTACTTC CASSRGGEIYEQYF
TRBJ2-7 NA TRBV6-1 NA TGTGACAGCTCCTACGAGCAGTACTTC CDSSYEQYF
TRBJ2-3 NA TRBV13 TRBD2 TGTGCCAGCAGCTTAGACCCTAGCGGGAGCACAGATACGCAGTATTTT CASSLDPSGSTDTQYF
TRBJ1-2 NA TRBV4-3 NA TGCGCCAGCAGCCAAGAGAGGGTTTCCTATGGCTACACCTTC CASSQERVSYGYTF
TRBJ2-2 NA TRBV6-7 TRBD2 TGTGCCAGGGGTCTTAAAAGTTTACCCGGACTAGCGGGAGGCCTCATCGCCGGGGAGCTGTTTTTT CARGLKSLPGLAGGLIAGELFF
TRBJ1-1 once TRBV7-2 NA TGTGCCAGCAGCTTAGTAACTGAAGCTTTCTTT CASSLVTEAFF
TRBJ1-6 NA TRBV7-3 NA TGTGCCAGCAGCCTAGGCGGCACGAATTCACCCCTCCACTTT CASSLGGTNSPLHF
TRBJ1-2 NA TRBV28 NA TGTGCCAGCAGTTTAAACAGGGTATTGGATGGCTACACCTTC CASSLNRVLDGYTF
TRBJ1-2 NA TRBV19 NA TGTGCCAGTAGTATTCCCGACAGTTATGGCTACACCTTC CASSIPDSYGYTF
TRBJ2-3 NA TRBV9 NA TGTGCCAGCAGCGCTCGACAGGGCACAGATACGCAGTATTTT CASSARQGTDTQYF
TRBJ2-7 NA TRBV15 NA TGTGCCACCAGCAGGGTGGACAGCTACGAGCAGTACTTC CATSRVDSYEQYF
TRBJ1-2 NA TRBV11-2 TRBD1 TGTGCCAGCAGCGTGACAGGGGACCTTGGCTACACCTTC CASSVTGDLGYTF
TRBJ1-5 NA TRBV27 NA TGTGCCAGCAGTCCCCGTTGGGGTAGCAATCAGCCCCAGCATTTT CASSPRWGSNQPQHF
TRBJ2-1 NA TRBV7-2 TRBD2 TGTGCCAGCAGCCCCCGTGGGACTAGCGGGAGTTATGGCAATGAGCAGTTCTTC CASSPRGTSGSYGNEQFF
TRBJ1-1 NA TRBV5-4 NA TGTGCCAGCAGGCCCACACAGGCATCAGGCACTGAAGCTTTCTTT CASRPTQASGTEAFF
TRBJ1-5 NA TRBV29-1 NA TGCAGCGTTGCAACAGGGACCGGGCCCCAGCATTTT CSVATGTGPQHF
TRBJ2-1 NA TRBV18 TRBD2 TGTGCCAGCTCGCGACGGGAGGGAGTCGGCAATGAGCAGTTCTTC CASSRREGVGNEQFF
TRBJ2-7 NA TRBV2 NA TGTGCCAGCACAGTGGCTAGCTCCTACGAGCAGTACTTC CASTVASSYEQYF
TRBJ2-3 NA TRBV30 NA TGTGCCGCGCTTGGCGGGGTCACAGATACGCAGTATTTT CAALGGVTDTQYF
TRBJ2-2 NA TRBV28 NA TGTGCCAGCAGCTTGCAGGGCCCAGGAACGAACACCGGGGAGCTGTTTTTT CASSLQGPGTNTGELFF
TRBJ1-6 NA TRBV30 TRBD1 TGTGCCTGGAGTACCGATGCGAGAGCATGGACAGGGAGAACCTATAATTCACCCCTCCACTTT CAWSTDARAWTGRTYNSPLHF
TRBJ1-6 NA TRBV27 NA TGTGCCAGCAGTCCCACCCTACCCTATAATTCACCCCTCCACTTT CASSPTLPYNSPLHF